Each of the 30 T cell receptor beta chains below was sequenced from the same sample in a study of blood T cell repertoires in COVID-19. Data came from immunoSEQ multiplex PCR; TCRdb stores just in-frame clones and leaves some out. Of about 180,000 clones in the sample, around 74% were seen once. What was sequenced was peripheral blood. The receptors shown here come from a woman aged 60-75 years with COVID-19, enrolled during active disease.

CDR3 residues: CASSQGTKGEQFF. The CDR3 DNA reads as TGTGCCAGCAGCCAAGGGACTAAGGGTGAGCAGTTCTTC. J is TRBJ2-1 and V is TRBV3-1 (or the pseudogene TRBV3-2), with a weak D call TRBD2 (6 bases). The V gene lost 1 base and the J gene lost 9 bases, with 10 bases spanning the gap. Germline values: CDR1 LGHDT, CDR2 YNNKEL (reference sequence). The CDR3 contains 13 residues.

Comments on this clone: Other DNA sequences in the sample encode the same CDR3. CDR3 region: CASSQGGLAGVGTGELFF. The DNA of the CDR3 is TGCGCCAGCAGCCAGGGGGGACTAGCGGGAGTAGGAACCGGGGAGCTGTTTTTT. This rearrangement joins TRBV4-1 to TRBJ2-2; 14 nucleotides line up with TRBD2. The ends lost 3 bases at V and 5 bases at J; junction bases unmatched: 8. Germline CDR1 MGHRA, CDR2 YSYEKL. The CDR3 consists of 18 residues.

J is TRBJ2-3 and V is TRBV7-2; D remains unclear. Germline CDR1 SGHTA, CDR2 FQGNSA. Trimming pared 4 bases from V and 10 bases from J, leaving 15 bases between. The CDR3 consists of 13 residues. CDR3 in amino acids: CASSSHWLGAQYF. CDR3 DNA sequence: TGTGCCAGCAGCTCCCACTGGCTAGGAGCGCAGTATTTT.

This clone was observed many times. The rearrangement uses TRBV19 and TRBJ1-5, with D maybe TRBD1 (6 bases). Germline V gene lookup returns CDR1 LNHDA and CDR2 SQIVND (reference sequence). The CDR3 spans 18 residues. Trimming removed 5 bases from V and 4 bases from J, with 24 bases in between. CDR3 sequence (DNA): TGTGCCAGTAGTCGTCGGGCAGGGGTGCGCTTAGTTAATCAGCCCCAGCATTTT. Its translation: CASSRRAGVRLVNQPQHF.

The chain employs TRBV21-1 and TRBJ1-5; TRBD1 was called by the table and not checked on the DNA. TRBV21-1 is a documented pseudogene. The CDR3 is made up of 17 amino acids. CDR3 DNA sequence: TGTGCCAGCAGCAAAGCATCGTCCAGGGGACCCAATCAGCCCCAGCATTTT. It specifies CASSKASSRGPNQPQHF.

The J gene is TRBJ1-4, the V gene TRBV20-1, with 7 bases identical to TRBD1. Germline V gene sequence: CDR1 DFQATT, CDR2 SNEGSKA (reference sequence). The junction had 7 bases not matched to a gene; V was cut back by 3 bases and J by 0 bases. This CDR3 region has 16 residues. The CDR3 bases are TGCAGTGCTAGTCAACGCAGGGGGGCAACTAATGAAAAACTGTTTTTT. As protein: CSASQRRGATNEKLFF.

The chain employs TRBV6-5 and TRBJ2-2, with D maybe TRBD1 (5 bases). The CDR3 extends over 15 amino acids. Germline CDR1 and CDR2: MNHEY and SVGAGI. The germline V and J ends were trimmed by 7 bases and 4 bases, with 16 bases remaining between them. The CDR3 coding sequence is TGTGCCAGCACCGGAAGGGGCGCGAGCACCGGGGAGCTGTTTTTT. Protein product: CASTGRGASTGELFF.

The V and J genes are TRBV4-2 and TRBJ2-3; D possibly corresponds to TRBD2 (5 bases). The CDR3 covers 15 residues. The germline V gene encodes CDR1 LGHNA and CDR2 YNFKEQ. V lost 2 bases and J 5 bases, leaving 14 bases between the germline ends. The CDR3 DNA reads as TGTGCCAGCAGCCAATTACTCGCGGGTGGAGATACGCAGTATTTT. Protein sequence: CASSQLLAGGDTQYF.

The V gene is TRBV7-9, the J gene TRBJ2-2, with 15 nucleotides matching TRBD2. CDR1 is SEHNR and CDR2 is FQNEAQ in the germline V gene (reference sequence). Trimming cost V 5 bases and J 3 bases; bases outside gene matches: 10. The CDR3 spans 19 residues. The CDR3 nucleotides are TGTGCCAGCAGCGCCGGACTAGCGGGAGGGCCCTCGGACACCGGGGAGCTGTTTTTT. It codes for CASSAGLAGGPSDTGELFF. The entire variable domain, with the rest obtained from reference TRBV7-9 and TRBJ2-2, is as follows: DTGVSQNPRHKITKRGQNVTFRCDPISEHNRLYWYRQTLGQGPEFLTYFQNEAQLEKSRLLSDRFSAERPKGSFSTLEIQRTEQGDSAMYLCASSAGLAGGPSDTGELFFGEGSRLTVL.

The rearrangement links TRBV27 to TRBJ2-4; D may be TRBD1 (6 bases). V was cut by 6 bases and J by 1 base, with 13 bases left in between. This CDR3 contains 15 residues. Germline V gene lookup returns CDR1 MNHEY and CDR2 SMNVEV (reference sequence). DNA for the CDR3: TGTGCCAGCAGCCGCAATACAGGGGCCAAAAACATTCAGTACTTC. It yields the protein CASSRNTGAKNIQYF.

The chain recombines TRBV4-1 with TRBJ2-3, with TRBD2 matching over 9 bases. Unmatched junction bases numbered 8, after V lost 1 base and J lost 6 bases. The CDR3 length is 16 residues. From germline, CDR1 is MGHRA and CDR2 YSYEKL. In nucleotides, the CDR3 is TGCGCCAGCAGCCAAGCCCCTAGCGGGAATTGGGATACGCAGTATTTT. Translation gives CASSQAPSGNWDTQYF.

Comment on this clone: Other nucleotide sequences in the sample specify the same CDR3. The chain couples TRBV24-1 to TRBJ2-5; 8 bases align to TRBD1. V gave up 4 bases and J gave up 5 bases; unmatched junction bases: 5. Looked up from germline, CDR1 is KGHDR and CDR2 is SFDVKD. CDR3 size: 14 residues. The CDR3 here is CATSDPGGRETQYF. DNA of the CDR3: TGTGCCACCAGTGACCCAGGGGGCCGGGAGACCCAGTACTTC.

The chain uses TRBV19 and TRBJ1-5; D gene unclear. V was clipped by 6 bases and J by 7 bases, with 16 bases between them. In germline, CDR1 is LNHDA, CDR2 SQIVND (reference sequence). The CDR3 has 14 residues. CDR3 region: CASSPRGQDQPQHF. The CDR3 bases are TGTGCCAGTAGCCCTAGAGGCCAAGACCAGCCCCAGCATTTT.

The V gene is TRBV19, the J gene TRBJ2-2, with D maybe TRBD1 (5 bases). The CDR3 is 15 amino acids. Trimming removed 7 bases from V and 3 bases from J, with 15 bases in between. Germline V gene lookup returns CDR1 LNHDA and CDR2 SQIVND (reference sequence). CDR3 loop: CASKGSQQHTGELFF. The CDR3 nucleotides are TGTGCCAGTAAGGGGTCTCAGCAACACACCGGGGAGCTGTTTTTT.

The chain is built from TRBV7-2 and TRBJ2-3, with 13 bases matching TRBD2. Germline V gene lookup returns CDR1 SGHTA and CDR2 FQGNSA. There are 19 residues in the CDR3. V lost 5 bases and J lost 0; bases outside the gene matches: 11. Here the CDR3 DNA reads TGTGCCAGCAGCATTCGACAGGGACTAGCGGGGACTAGCACAGATACGCAGTATTTT. Residues: CASSIRQGLAGTSTDTQYF.

The rearrangement uses TRBV7-9 and TRBJ2-5; 8 bases agree with TRBD1. Germline V CDR1 and CDR2: SEHNR, FQNEAQ (reference sequence). The CDR3 is made up of 15 amino acids. The V segment lost 5 bases and the J segment 3 bases; nucleotides outside the gene matches: 8. CDR3 region: CASSPITGGKETQYF. In DNA form, the CDR3 reads TGTGCCAGCAGCCCAATTACAGGGGGTAAAGAGACCCAGTACTTC.

J is TRBJ1-1 and V is TRBV19; possibly TRBD1 for D (5 bases). Deletions cut 3 bases from V and 4 bases from J, with 15 bases between. This CDR3 has 15 residues. Germline V gives CDR1 LNHDA, CDR2 SQIVND (reference sequence). The CDR3 region has the DNA TGTGCCAGTAGTATTTCCAGGGTCCGTTCCACTGAAGCTTTCTTT. Protein product: CASSISRVRSTEAFF.

The genes are TRBV7-8 and TRBJ2-7; 7 bases match TRBD2. The CDR3 has 16 residues. Germline CDR1 reads SGHVS; CDR2 reads FQNEAQ. V shed 6 bases, J shed 0 bases, and the junction held 11 bases outside the gene matches. CDR3 sequence reads: CASSISLAVDSYEQYF. The CDR3 DNA follows: TGTGCCAGCAGTATAAGTCTAGCGGTAGACTCCTACGAGCAGTACTTC.

This chain uses TRBV29-1 with TRBJ2-5, with 12 nucleotides matching TRBD2. CDR1 and CDR2 (germline): SQVTM, ANQGSEA. Trimming cost V 5 bases and J 4 bases; bases outside gene matches: 5. The CDR3 loop spans 14 amino acids. This CDR3 is CSVKTSGGGETQYF. In nucleotides, the CDR3 is TGCAGCGTTAAGACTAGCGGGGGTGGAGAGACCCAGTACTTC.

This clone was picked up one time. This rearrangement joins TRBV5-5 to TRBJ2-5; 7 bases map to TRBD2. The CDR3 spans 14 residues. J was trimmed by 4 bases and V by 1 base; bases with no gene match: 4. Germline V lookup: CDR1 SGHKS, CDR2 YYEKEE (reference sequence). CDR3 DNA: TGTGCCAGCAGCTTGCGGGGGGAACGAGAGACCCAGTACTTC. Protein: CASSLRGERETQYF. Variable domain in full (rest from reference TRBV5-5 and TRBJ2-5): DAGVTQSPTHLIKTRGQQVTLRCSPISGHKSVSWYQQVLGQGPQFIFQYYEKEERGRGNFPDRFSARQFPNYSSELNVNALLLGDSALYLCASSLRGERETQYFGPGTRLLVL.

The chain recombines TRBV10-3 with TRBJ2-2, with 8 bases aligning to TRBD1. The CDR3 has 15 residues. V shed 5 bases, J shed 1 base, and the junction held 3 bases outside the gene matches. CDR1 is ENHRY and CDR2 is SYGVKD in the germline V gene. The CDR3: CAISYDRGNTGELFF. CDR3 nucleotides: TGTGCCATCAGTTACGACAGGGGGAACACCGGGGAGCTGTTTTTT.

This CDR3 reads CASSQDRGFVGNTIYF. The CDR3 region has the DNA TGTGCCAGCAGCCAAGACAGGGGTTTCGTTGGAAACACCATATATTTT. V and J are TRBV14 and TRBJ1-3; a possible D gene is TRBD1 (6 bases). The CDR3 is made up of 16 amino acids. Trimming stripped 0 bases from V and 3 bases from J, with 12 bases between. Looked up from germline, CDR1 is SGHDN and CDR2 is FVKESK.

This clone turned up a few times. The chain links TRBV5-4 to TRBJ2-1; 8 bases are shared with TRBD2. V lost 3 bases to trimming and J lost 3 bases; unmatched junction nucleotides: 5. Germline CDR1 is SGHNT and CDR2 is YYREEE (reference sequence). The CDR3 runs to 15 residues. The CDR3 sequence: CASSSRGGNYNEQFF. CDR3 DNA sequence: TGTGCCAGCAGCTCTCGGGGGGGAAACTACAATGAGCAGTTCTTC.

The chain uses TRBV10-3 and TRBJ1-2; TRBD1 aligns across 10 bases. V lost 6 bases to trimming and J lost 6 bases; unmatched junction nucleotides: 4. CDR3 length: 13 residues. The germline CDR1 and CDR2 sequences are ENHRY and SYGVKD. CDR3 in DNA: TGTGCCATCAGGGAGACAGGGGGCAATGGCTACACCTTC. It codes for CAIRETGGNGYTF.

This chain joins TRBV6-6 and TRBJ1-4, with 9 bases fitting TRBD1. Losses at the gene ends were 5 bases for V and 1 base for J; bases not matched to a gene: 8. Germline V lookup: CDR1 MNHNY, CDR2 SVGAGI (reference sequence). The CDR3 has 17 amino acids. CDR3 in DNA: TGTGCCAGCAGTCGGCCCGTGGACAGGGGAACTAATGAAAAACTGTTTTTT. It specifies CASSRPVDRGTNEKLFF.

The V gene is TRBV7-8, the J gene TRBJ1-1; 8 nucleotides line up with TRBD1. Germline assignment: CDR1 SGHVS and CDR2 FQNEAQ. CDR3 length: 15 residues. Trimming removed 5 bases from V and 3 bases from J; junction bases left unmatched: 8. CDR3 region: CASSPGQGADTEAFF. CDR3 DNA sequence: TGTGCCAGCAGCCCCGGACAGGGTGCGGACACTGAAGCTTTCTTT.

This chain's CDR3 is CASSYLAGQGGYTF. The CDR3, as DNA: TGTGCCAGCAGTTACCTGGCGGGACAGGGTGGCTACACCTTC. The gene calls are TRBV6-5 and TRBJ1-2; TRBD1 aligns across 9 bases. J lost 7 bases, V lost 2 bases, and 5 bases had no gene match. CDR3 size: 14 residues. CDR1 MNHEY and CDR2 SVGAGI come from the germline V gene.

The gene calls are TRBV7-9 and TRBJ2-1, with 10 bases matching TRBD2. Per germline, CDR1 SEHNR and CDR2 FQNEAQ (reference sequence). After removal of 5 bases from V and 8 bases from J, the junction contained 15 bases not matched to a gene. This CDR3 contains 17 residues. CDR3 coding DNA: TGTGCCAGCAGCCAAGCGCGCGGGGGACTAGCGAGCGATGAGCAGTTCTTC. Translating it yields CASSQARGGLASDEQFF.

Many counts were recorded for this clone. J is TRBJ1-5 and V is TRBV19, with TRBD1 matching over 7 bases. Germline lookup yields CDR1 LNHDA and CDR2 SQIVND (reference sequence). J lost 2 bases, V lost 3 bases, and 7 bases had no gene match. The CDR3 covers 16 residues. CDR3 nucleotide sequence: TGTGCCAGTAGTATCTTTCCAGGGGGAGGCAATCAGCCCCAGCATTTT. Amino acid sequence: CASSIFPGGGNQPQHF. Full variable domain (outside the CDR3, taken from reference TRBV19 and TRBJ1-5): DGGITQSPKYLFRKEGQNVTLSCEQNLNHDAMYWYRQDPGQGLRLIYYSQIVNDFQKGDIAEGYSVSREKKESFPLTVTSAQKNPTAFYLCASSIFPGGGNQPQHFGDGTRLSIL.

Only one count was recorded for this clone. The chain combines TRBV28 with TRBJ1-1; possible D gene TRBD1, 5 bases. CDR3 length: 16 residues. The germline V gene has CDR1 MDHEN and CDR2 SYDVKM. Trimming left V 0 bases short and J 4 bases short, with 15 bases between. CDR3 nucleotide sequence: TGTGCCAGCAGTTTATGGCAGGGCCTCCTGGCCACTGAAGCTTTCTTT. This sequence encodes CASSLWQGLLATEAFF.